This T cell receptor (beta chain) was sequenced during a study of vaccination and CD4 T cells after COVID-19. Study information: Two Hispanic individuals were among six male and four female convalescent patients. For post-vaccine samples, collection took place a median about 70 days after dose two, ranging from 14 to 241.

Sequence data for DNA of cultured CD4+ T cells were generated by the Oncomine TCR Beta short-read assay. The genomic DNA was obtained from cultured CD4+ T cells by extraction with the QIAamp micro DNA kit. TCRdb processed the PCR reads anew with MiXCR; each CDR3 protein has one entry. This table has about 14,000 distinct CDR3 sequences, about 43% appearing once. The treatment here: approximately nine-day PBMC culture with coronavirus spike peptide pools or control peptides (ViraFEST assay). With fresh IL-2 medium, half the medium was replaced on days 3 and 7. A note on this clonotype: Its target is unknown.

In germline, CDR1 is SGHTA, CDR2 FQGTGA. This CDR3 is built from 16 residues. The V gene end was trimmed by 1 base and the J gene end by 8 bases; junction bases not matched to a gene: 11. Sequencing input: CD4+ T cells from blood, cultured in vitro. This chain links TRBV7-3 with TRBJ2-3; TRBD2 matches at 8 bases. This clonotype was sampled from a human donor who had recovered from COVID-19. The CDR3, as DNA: TGTGCCAGCAGCTTAAATCGGGAGGGCCGATTAGGTACGCAGTATTTT. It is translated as CASSLNREGRLGTQYF.